This is a list of T cell receptor beta chains from one sample in a study of pediatric ulcerative colitis. Repertoires were generated with immunoSEQ multiplex PCR, while TCRdb's copy carries only in-frame clones and drops some. The sample carries approximately 15,000 clones, less than 80% recorded once. Sequencing was performed on gut tissue. The receptors were gathered from a girl aged 5-17 years with moderate ulcerative colitis. CDR3s include the opening cysteine and the closing phenylalanine or tryptophan. Each record gives: D gene, V gene, J gene, CDR3 protein, CDR3 DNA. The D gene is left open where the match is weak.

D: TRBD1; V: TRBV28; J: TRBJ1-2; CDR3: CASSLTGAGGYTF; DNA: TGTGCCAGCAGTTTGACAGGGGCCGGTGGCTACACCTTC
D: TRBD1; V: TRBV4-2; J: TRBJ1-4; CDR3: CASSLGTGNEKLFF; DNA: TGTGCCAGCAGCCTCGGGACAGGGAATGAAAAACTGTTTTTT
D: TRBD1; V: TRBV6-1; J: TRBJ2-7; CDR3: CASSESGGWDEQYF; DNA: TGTGCCAGCAGTGAATCAGGGGGCTGGGACGAGCAGTACTTC
D: -; V: TRBV27; J: TRBJ1-4; CDR3: CASSPHVATNEKLFF; DNA: TGTGCCAGCAGCCCTCACGTTGCAACTAATGAAAAACTGTTTTTT
D: -; V: TRBV6-5; J: TRBJ2-2; CDR3: CASSLRGTGELFF; DNA: TGTGCCAGCAGTCTTAGGGGCACCGGGGAGCTGTTTTTT
D: -; V: TRBV28; J: TRBJ1-5; CDR3: CASSFWAQPQHF; DNA: TGTGCCAGCAGTTTTTGGGCTCAGCCCCAGCATTTT
D: -; V: TRBV5-7; J: TRBJ1-4; CDR3: CASSHLLRQGSTNEKLFF; DNA: TGTGCCAGCAGCCACCTGCTCCGGCAGGGATCAACTAATGAAAAACTGTTTTTT
D: -; V: TRBV6-6; J: TRBJ2-3; CDR3: CASSPQVDTQYF; DNA: TGTGCCAGCAGCCCCCAAGTCGATACGCAGTATTTT
D: -; V: TRBV10-3; J: TRBJ1-2; CDR3: CAISADRTYGYTF; DNA: TGTGCCATCAGTGCCGACCGCACCTATGGCTACACCTTC
D: TRBD2; V: TRBV4-2; J: TRBJ2-2; CDR3: CASSQLAGATGELFF; DNA: TGTGCCAGCAGCCAACTAGCGGGGGCAACCGGGGAGCTGTTTTTT
D: -; V: TRBV6-1; J: TRBJ2-7; CDR3: CASGKGLYEQYF; DNA: TGTGCCAGCGGTAAGGGGCTCTACGAGCAGTACTTC